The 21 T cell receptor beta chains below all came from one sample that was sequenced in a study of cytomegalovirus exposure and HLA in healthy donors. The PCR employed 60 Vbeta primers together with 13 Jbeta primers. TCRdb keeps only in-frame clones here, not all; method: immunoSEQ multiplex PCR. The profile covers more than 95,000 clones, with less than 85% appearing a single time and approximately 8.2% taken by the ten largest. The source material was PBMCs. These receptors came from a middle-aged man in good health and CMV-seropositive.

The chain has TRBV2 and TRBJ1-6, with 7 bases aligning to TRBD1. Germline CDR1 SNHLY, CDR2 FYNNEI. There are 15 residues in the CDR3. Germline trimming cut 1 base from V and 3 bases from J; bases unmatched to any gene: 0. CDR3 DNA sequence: TGTGCCAGCAGTGAAGACAGGGGCTATAATTCACCCCTCCACTTT. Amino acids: CASSEDRGYNSPLHF.

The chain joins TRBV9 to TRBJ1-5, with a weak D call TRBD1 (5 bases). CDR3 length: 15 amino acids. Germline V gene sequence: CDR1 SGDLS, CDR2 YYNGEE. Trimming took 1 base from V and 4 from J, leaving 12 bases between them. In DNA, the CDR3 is TGTGCCAGCAGCGTAACAGGAGAAGCAAATCAGCCCCAGCATTTT. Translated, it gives CASSVTGEANQPQHF.

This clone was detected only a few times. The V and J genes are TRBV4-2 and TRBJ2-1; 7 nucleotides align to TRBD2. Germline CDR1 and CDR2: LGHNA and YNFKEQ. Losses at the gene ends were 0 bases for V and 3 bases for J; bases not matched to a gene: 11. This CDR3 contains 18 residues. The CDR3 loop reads CASSQEGDRGDLYNEQFF. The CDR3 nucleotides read TGTGCCAGCAGCCAAGAAGGGGATCGGGGGGATCTCTACAATGAGCAGTTCTTC.

DNA of the CDR3: TGTGCCAGTAGTATCGTGGCGGGTGAAGCTTTCTTT. This encodes CASSIVAGEAFF. The gene calls are TRBV19 and TRBJ1-1; D not certain. Germline-derived CDR1 and CDR2 are LNHDA and SQIVND (reference sequence). This CDR3 comprises 12 residues. The ends were cut back, 3 bases at V and 7 bases at J, with 9 bases in the middle.

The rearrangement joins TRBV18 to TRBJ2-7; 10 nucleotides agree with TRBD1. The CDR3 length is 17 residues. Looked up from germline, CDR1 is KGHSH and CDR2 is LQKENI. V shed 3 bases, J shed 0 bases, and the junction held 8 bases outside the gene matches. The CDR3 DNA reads TGTGCCAGCTCACCCCTCCCGGACAGGGGGATCTCCTACGAGCAGTACTTC. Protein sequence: CASSPLPDRGISYEQYF.

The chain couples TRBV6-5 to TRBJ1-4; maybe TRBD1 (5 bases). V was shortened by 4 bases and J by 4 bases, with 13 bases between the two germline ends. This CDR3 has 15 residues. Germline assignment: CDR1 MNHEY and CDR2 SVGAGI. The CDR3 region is CASSSPGGGNEKLFF. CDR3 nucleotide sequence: TGTGCCAGCAGTTCTCCGGGCGGGGGTAATGAAAAACTGTTTTTT.

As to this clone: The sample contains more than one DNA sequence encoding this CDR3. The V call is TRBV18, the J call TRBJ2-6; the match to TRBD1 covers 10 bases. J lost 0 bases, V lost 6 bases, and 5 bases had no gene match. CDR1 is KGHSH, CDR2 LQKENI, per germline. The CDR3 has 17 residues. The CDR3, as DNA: TGTGCCAGCTCCCGGGGACAGGGGAGCTCTGGGGCCAACGTCCTGACTTTC. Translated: CASSRGQGSSGANVLTF.

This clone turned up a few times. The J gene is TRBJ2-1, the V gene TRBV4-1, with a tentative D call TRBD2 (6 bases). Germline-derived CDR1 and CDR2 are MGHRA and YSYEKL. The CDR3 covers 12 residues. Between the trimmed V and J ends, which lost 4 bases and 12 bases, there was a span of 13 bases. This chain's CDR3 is CASSPRRERQFF. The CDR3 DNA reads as TGCGCCAGCAGCCCCCGGAGGGAAAGGCAGTTCTTC.

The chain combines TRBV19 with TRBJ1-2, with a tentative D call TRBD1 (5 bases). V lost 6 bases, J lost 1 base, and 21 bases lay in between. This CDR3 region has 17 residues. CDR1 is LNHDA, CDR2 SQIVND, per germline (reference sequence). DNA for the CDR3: TGTGCCAGTAGCACCACCAGGGCGGGGGTTATTAACTATGGCTACACCTTC. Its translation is CASSTTRAGVINYGYTF.

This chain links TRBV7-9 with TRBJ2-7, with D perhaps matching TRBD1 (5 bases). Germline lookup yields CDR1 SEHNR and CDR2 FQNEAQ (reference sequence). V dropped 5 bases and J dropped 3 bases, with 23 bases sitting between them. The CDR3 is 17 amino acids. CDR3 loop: CASSRTGNRNPYYEQYF. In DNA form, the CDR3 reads TGTGCCAGCAGCCGTACAGGCAACCGCAATCCCTACTACGAGCAGTACTTC.

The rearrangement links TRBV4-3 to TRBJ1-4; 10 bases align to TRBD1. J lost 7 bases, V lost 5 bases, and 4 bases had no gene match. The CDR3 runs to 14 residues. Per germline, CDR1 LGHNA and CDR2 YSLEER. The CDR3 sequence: CASSADRGGEKLFF. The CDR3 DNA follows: TGCGCCAGCAGCGCGGACAGGGGGGGTGAAAAACTGTTTTTT.

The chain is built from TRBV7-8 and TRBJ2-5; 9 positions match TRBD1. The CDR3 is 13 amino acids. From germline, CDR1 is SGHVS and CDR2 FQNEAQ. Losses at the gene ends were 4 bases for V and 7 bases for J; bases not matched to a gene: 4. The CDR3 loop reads CASSSGQGGTQYF. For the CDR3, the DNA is TGTGCCAGCAGCTCGGGACAGGGAGGGACCCAGTACTTC.

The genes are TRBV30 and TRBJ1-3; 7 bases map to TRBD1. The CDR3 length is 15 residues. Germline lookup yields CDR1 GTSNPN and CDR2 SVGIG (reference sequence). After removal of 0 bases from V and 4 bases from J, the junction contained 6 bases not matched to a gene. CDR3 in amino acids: CAWSVRRGPGNTIYF. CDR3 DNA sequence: TGTGCCTGGAGTGTCCGAAGGGGGCCAGGAAACACCATATATTTT.

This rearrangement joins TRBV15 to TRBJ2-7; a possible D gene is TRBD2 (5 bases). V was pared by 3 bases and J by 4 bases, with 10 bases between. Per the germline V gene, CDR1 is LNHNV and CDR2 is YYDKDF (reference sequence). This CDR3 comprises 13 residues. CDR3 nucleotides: TGTGCCACCAGCAGGACCAGGAGGTACGAGCAGTACTTC. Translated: CATSRTRRYEQYF.

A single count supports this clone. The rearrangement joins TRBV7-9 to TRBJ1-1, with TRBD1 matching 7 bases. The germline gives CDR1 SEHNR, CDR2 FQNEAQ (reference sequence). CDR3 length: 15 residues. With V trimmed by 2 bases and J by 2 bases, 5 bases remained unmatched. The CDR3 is CASSLRGQLNTEAFF. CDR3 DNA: TGTGCCAGCAGCTTAAGGGGGCAGTTAAACACTGAAGCTTTCTTT. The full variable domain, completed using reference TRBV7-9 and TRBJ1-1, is DTGVSQNPRHKITKRGQNVTFRCDPISEHNRLYWYRQTLGQGPEFLTYFQNEAQLEKSRLLSDRFSAERPKGSFSTLEIQRTEQGDSAMYLCASSLRGQLNTEAFFGQGTRLTVV.

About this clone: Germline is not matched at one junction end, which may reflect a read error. The CDR3 spells CANSLPGGRNEQFF. In DNA, the CDR3 is TGTGCCAACAGCTTACCGGGAGGGCGAAATGAGCAGTTCTTC. The J gene is TRBJ2-1, the V gene TRBV11-2; 8 bases map to TRBD2. The CDR3 sequence is 14 residues long. Germline CDR1 is SGHAT and CDR2 is FQNNGV.

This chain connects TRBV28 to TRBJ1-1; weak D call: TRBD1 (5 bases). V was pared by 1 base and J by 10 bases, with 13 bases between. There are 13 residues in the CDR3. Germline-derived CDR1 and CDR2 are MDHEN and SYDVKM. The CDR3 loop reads CASSLSQGGGAFF. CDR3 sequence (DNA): TGTGCCAGCAGTTTATCCCAGGGTGGTGGAGCTTTCTTT.

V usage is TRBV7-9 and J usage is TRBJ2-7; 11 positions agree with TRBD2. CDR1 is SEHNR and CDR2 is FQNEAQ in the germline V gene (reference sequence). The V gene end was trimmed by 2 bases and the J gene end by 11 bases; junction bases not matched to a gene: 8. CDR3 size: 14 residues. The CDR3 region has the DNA TGTGCCAGCAGCTTAACTAGCGGGAGCCTATGGAAGTACTTC. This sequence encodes CASSLTSGSLWKYF.

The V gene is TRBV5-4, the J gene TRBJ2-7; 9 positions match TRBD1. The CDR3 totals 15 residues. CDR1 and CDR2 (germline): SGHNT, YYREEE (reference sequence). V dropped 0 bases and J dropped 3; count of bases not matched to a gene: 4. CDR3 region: CASSLAGTGLYEQYF. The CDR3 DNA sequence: TGTGCCAGCAGCTTGGCCGGGACAGGGCTCTACGAGCAGTACTTC.

CDR3 region: CASRRVSEKLFF. Written as DNA, the CDR3 is TGTGCCAGTCGCAGGGTTTCGGAAAAACTGTTTTTT. V usage is TRBV28 and J usage is TRBJ1-4; maybe TRBD1 (5 bases). The CDR3 runs 12 residues. Germline CDR1 and CDR2: MDHEN and SYDVKM. Deletions cut 9 bases from V and 8 bases from J, with 13 bases between.

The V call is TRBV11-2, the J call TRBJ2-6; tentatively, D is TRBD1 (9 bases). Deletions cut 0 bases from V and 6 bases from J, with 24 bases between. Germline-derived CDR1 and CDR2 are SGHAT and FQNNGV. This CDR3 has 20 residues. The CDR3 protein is CASSLDGFGTGTREANVLTF. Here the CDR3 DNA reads TGTGCCAGCAGCTTAGATGGGTTCGGGACAGGGACTAGGGAGGCCAACGTCCTGACTTTC.